This TCR beta chain was sequenced in a study of blood T cell repertoires in COVID-19 (dated by TCRdb to the early 2020s). Background on the whole study: Collaborator samples came from the United States, Italy and Spain and covered acute and convalescent phases of COVID-19. The prospective study material was composed of cDNA or gDNA derived from T cells, B-cell-depleted T cells, or PBMCs. The dataset comprised deeply sampled blood TCRbeta repertoires from subjects exposed to, actively infected with, or recovered from COVID-19. The repertoires were released in a freely available public database intended as a resource for research on the immune response to SARS-CoV-2. Samples came from the ongoing ImmuneRACE study (first 160 participants) plus 1,254 subjects from 6 global collaborators. The sample metadata nearly always contained a de-identified subject ID, COVID-19 status, age in years and sex. Where available, HLA class I and class II types were taken from metadata supplied by the sample provider and were not determined by assay-based typing.

As for this clone: Its antigen has not been determined. No qualities accompany the bases; no much larger clone lies one base away.

CDR1 and CDR2 were assigned from the germline V gene as SGHVS and FNYEAQ. Clipping removes 5 bases from V and 1 base from J, with 3 as the unmatched junction base count. The CDR3 starts with the cysteine, ends with the phenylalanine, and has 14 residues. Only the CDR3 part of the read is kept: 42 bases, read in frame from the first base. TCRbeta CDR3 regions were amplified from genomic DNA by means of the immunoSEQ Assay, a bias-controlled multiplex PCR. As for how the authors treated the data: Nucleated cell counts per sample were estimated from amplification of reference gene primers within the assay. To quantify the absolute abundance of each unique TCRbeta CDR3 rearrangement, sequence reads were collapsed and filtered. For each sample, productive Simpson clonality was calculated by taking the square root of Simpson's diversity index across productive rearrangements. TCRdb provides this immuneACCESS table in a form limited to in-frame rearrangements. Some clones are lacking; in checked studies, under half of them reflect an unresolved V gene, and why the rest are absent is not known. Clone size and the V and J calls come from that table; the DNA yielded D and trimming. For this sample the table gives 50,000 to 65,000 clones, of which around 85% were detected only once. The leading ten clones occupy around 15% of the sample.

Whole blood was collected in K2EDTA tubes by collaborating institutions according to the institutions' own protocols. For TCRbeta analysis, collaborator samples were shipped as frozen whole blood, as isolated PBMCs, or as DNA extracted from either sample type. Study-wide conclusions, independent of this receptor: Clinical and demographic metadata were provided uncurated, with the amount varying by source and participant.

The sequence links TRBV7-6 to TRBJ2-3; the central 7 bases match TRBD2. The sequenced sample consisted of peripheral blood. This receptor was taken from a human donor in a cohort sampled during active COVID-19. The CDR3 reads as follows: CASSPGGGTDTQYF. The nucleotide sequence is TGTGCCAGCAGCCCTGGGGGGGGCACAGATACGCAGTATTTT.